Listed here are 32 T cell receptor beta chains from one sample, sequenced in a study of blood T cell repertoires in COVID-19. The protocol was immunoSEQ multiplex PCR, while the TCRdb copy is restricted to in-frame clones and leaves out a portion. The data show about 27,000 clones, approximately 80% seen once. Specimen: peripheral blood. The origin of the receptors is a man in his 70s with acute or convalescent COVID-19.

The chain employs TRBV5-5 and TRBJ1-4, with TRBD1 matching 11 bases. V was clipped by 1 base and J by 8 bases; unmatched bases: 4. This CDR3 has 15 amino acids. Germline V gives CDR1 SGHKS, CDR2 YYEKEE (reference sequence). In DNA, the CDR3 is TGTGCCAGCAGCTTGCGGACAGGGGGCTTGGAAAAACTGTTTTTT. Translated: CASSLRTGGLEKLFF.

This clone appeared a single time. J is TRBJ1-3 and V is TRBV28, with 9 nucleotides matching TRBD1. With 8 bases clipped from V and 2 bases from J, the junction kept 7 bases outside the gene matches. The CDR3 has 15 residues. The germline gives CDR1 MDHEN, CDR2 SYDVKM. The CDR3 DNA reads as TGTGCCAGCGGGACAGGGATTGCCGCTGGAAACACCATATATTTT. Its protein product is CASGTGIAAGNTIYF.

This clone occurred a few times. The rearrangement links TRBV4-2 to TRBJ1-1, with 9 bases identical to TRBD1. In germline, CDR1 is LGHNA, CDR2 YNFKEQ. CDR3 length: 15 residues. J was trimmed by 11 bases and V by 4 bases; bases with no gene match: 14. DNA for the CDR3: TGTGCCAGCAGCCTAGGGCTACCGGGACAGGGACATGCTTTCTTT. It codes for CASSLGLPGQGHAFF.

The chain recombines TRBV5-1 with TRBJ1-2; no firm D call. CDR3 length: 15 amino acids. In germline, CDR1 is SGHRS, CDR2 YFSETQ. V gave up 4 bases and J gave up 0 bases, with 13 bases separating them. In DNA, the CDR3 is TGCGCCAGCAGCCATGACACCTATACTAACTATGGCTACACCTTC. Amino acids: CASSHDTYTNYGYTF.

The chain has TRBV6-5 and TRBJ1-5; 8 nucleotides agree with TRBD1. This CDR3 has 16 amino acids. Germline V gene lookup returns CDR1 MNHEY and CDR2 SVGAGI. Trimming removed 4 bases from V and 1 base from J; junction bases left unmatched: 6. Written as DNA, the CDR3 is TGTGCCAGCAGTTCGACAGGGGCGACGAGCAATCAGCCCCAGCATTTT. It encodes CASSSTGATSNQPQHF.

The chain joins TRBV19 to TRBJ2-3; D unclear. The CDR3 is 14 residues long. Germline V gene lookup returns CDR1 LNHDA and CDR2 SQIVND (reference sequence). V gave up 6 bases and J gave up 1 base, with 11 bases separating them. CDR3 bases: TGTGCCAGTAGCCCACTTCCGGGCACAGATACGCAGTATTTT. Encoded protein: CASSPLPGTDTQYF.

V and J are TRBV5-1 and TRBJ2-7, with D unresolved. With 4 bases removed from V and 2 bases from J, the gap between germline ends came to 13 bases. The CDR3 extends over 14 amino acids. Germline lookup yields CDR1 SGHRS and CDR2 YFSETQ. CDR3 sequence (DNA): TGCGCCAGCAGCGGATCTCAGGTTACCTACGAGCAGTACTTC. Translating gives CASSGSQVTYEQYF. Looking up the rest from reference TRBV5-1 and TRBJ2-7 gives the full variable domain: KAGVTQTPRYLIKTRGQQVTLSCSPISGHRSVSWYQQTPGQGLQFLFEYFSETQRNKGNFPGRFSGRQFSNSRSEMNVSTLELGDSALYLCASSGSQVTYEQYFGPGTRLTVT.

This clone was seen just once. The rearrangement links TRBV3-1 (or the pseudogene TRBV3-2) to TRBJ2-3; no clear D gene. Trimming removed 1 base from V and 2 bases from J, with 13 bases in between. There are 16 residues in the CDR3. CDR1 and CDR2 from the germline V gene are LGHDT and YNNKEL (reference sequence). The CDR3 sequence: CASSQGQASATDTQYF. DNA for the CDR3: TGTGCCAGCAGCCAAGGTCAGGCCTCCGCCACAGATACGCAGTATTTT.

The chain couples TRBV6-5 to TRBJ2-3; D not resolved. Germline-derived CDR1 and CDR2 are MNHEY and SVGAGI. The V end was cut by 6 bases, the J end by 1 base, with 8 bases between. The CDR3 covers 13 residues. CDR3 residues: CASRLQGTDTQYF. The CDR3 bases are TGTGCCAGCAGACTTCAAGGCACAGATACGCAGTATTTT.

The chain has TRBV10-1 and TRBJ1-1; a weak D match, TRBD1 (6 bases). V lost 2 bases to trimming and J lost 1 base, with 8 bases between them. Germline CDR1 and CDR2: WNHNN and SYGVQD (reference sequence). The CDR3 covers 14 residues. CDR3 sequence reads: CASSEGTTNTEAFF. The DNA for the CDR3 is TGCGCCAGCAGTGAGGGGACAACGAACACTGAAGCTTTCTTT.

J is TRBJ1-5 and V is TRBV6-6, with a tentative D call TRBD1 (6 bases). Trimming took off 5 bases at V and 6 bases at J, with 14 bases between the two ends. Germline assignment: CDR1 MNHNY and CDR2 SVGAGI (reference sequence). The CDR3 loop spans 14 amino acids. In DNA form, the CDR3 reads TGTGCCAGCAGTGAGACAGGCGCGGGTCAGCCCCAGCATTTT. Amino acids: CASSETGAGQPQHF.

The chain has TRBV28 and TRBJ1-1; D is unclear. This CDR3 contains 12 residues. Germline V gene lookup returns CDR1 MDHEN and CDR2 SYDVKM. V was pared by 4 bases and J by 8 bases, with 11 bases between. The CDR3 protein is CASSYSRSEAFF. CDR3 coding DNA: TGTGCCAGCAGTTACAGTCGGTCAGAAGCTTTCTTT.

This clone was seen a handful of times. V gene TRBV5-1 combines with J gene TRBJ2-5; D is unresolved. This CDR3 has 11 residues. The V end lost 3 bases, the J end lost 2 bases, and 2 bases lay between the germline ends. The V gene's germline CDR1 is SGHRS and CDR2 YFSETQ. DNA for the CDR3: TGCGCCAGCAGCTCACAAGAGACCCAGTACTTC. It codes for CASSSQETQYF.

The V call is TRBV7-2, the J call TRBJ2-5; 14 nucleotides agree with TRBD2. V lost 5 bases to trimming and J lost 4 bases; unmatched junction nucleotides: 9. The germline CDR1 and CDR2 sequences are SGHTA and FQGNSA. The CDR3 has 17 amino acids. CDR3 bases: TGTGCCAGCAGCCCCGGGACTAGCGGGGGAAGGAGAGAGACCCAGTACTTC. This translates into CASSPGTSGGRRETQYF. The variable domain in full, completed from reference TRBV7-2 and TRBJ2-5, reads GAGVSQSPSNKVTEKGKDVELRCDPISGHTALYWYRQSLGQGLEFLIYFQGNSAPDKSGLPSDRFSAERTGGSVSTLTIQRTQQEDSAVYLCASSPGTSGGRRETQYFGPGTRLLVL.

The chain carries TRBV19 and TRBJ2-7; 9 nucleotides match TRBD1. Germline V gives CDR1 LNHDA, CDR2 SQIVND (reference sequence). This CDR3 spans 16 amino acids. V lost 5 bases, J lost 3 bases, and 11 bases stayed unmatched. The CDR3 DNA sequence: TGTGCCAGTAGTGACCGCCCCCGGGACAGGGTCTACGAGCAGTACTTC. Encoded protein: CASSDRPRDRVYEQYF.

The chain links TRBV7-2 to TRBJ1-2; D unresolved. CDR3 length: 14 residues. V shed 1 base and J shed 4 bases, with 10 bases lying between them. CDR1 SGHTA and CDR2 FQGNSA come from the germline V gene. For the CDR3, the DNA is TGTGCCAGCAGCTTAGACAGCCTTACCTATGGCTACACCTTC. It encodes CASSLDSLTYGYTF.

This chain joins TRBV5-1 and TRBJ1-1, with 7 bases lining up with TRBD1. Germline trimming cut 5 bases from V and 7 bases from J; bases unmatched to any gene: 8. This CDR3 region has 13 residues. The germline V gene has CDR1 SGHRS and CDR2 YFSETQ. Here the CDR3 DNA reads TGCGCCAGCAGTCTTATGGACAGGTATGAAGCTTTCTTT. It yields the protein CASSLMDRYEAFF.

The genes are TRBV14 and TRBJ2-1, with 7 bases that match TRBD2. The CDR3 spans 15 residues. Per germline, CDR1 SGHDN and CDR2 FVKESK. V dropped 1 base and J dropped 8; count of bases not matched to a gene: 8. CDR3 nucleotide sequence: TGTGCCAGCAGCCAAGCGGGCGGGGGAGTTTATGAGCAGTTCTTC. Amino acid sequence: CASSQAGGGVYEQFF.

V and J are TRBV11-2 and TRBJ2-5; 9 nucleotides line up with TRBD2. Germline V gives CDR1 SGHAT, CDR2 FQNNGV. Losses at the gene ends were 1 base for V and 9 bases for J; bases not matched to a gene: 12. The CDR3 contains 16 residues. Here the CDR3 DNA reads TGTGCCAGCAGCTTAGGGCGGGCTAGCGGGGCGGGGTCCCAGTACTTC. Translating gives CASSLGRASGAGSQYF.

V usage is TRBV5-1 and J usage is TRBJ2-2; tentatively, D is TRBD2 (5 bases). Germline CDR1 SGHRS, CDR2 YFSETQ. The CDR3 extends over 15 amino acids. The V and J ends lost 1 base and 4 bases respectively, with 11 bases between them. Here the CDR3 DNA reads TGCGCCAGCAGCTTGTTGAGGGCCGGCACCGGGGAGCTGTTTTTT. Its protein is CASSLLRAGTGELFF. Filled out from reference TRBV5-1 and TRBJ2-2, the complete variable domain reads KAGVTQTPRYLIKTRGQQVTLSCSPISGHRSVSWYQQTPGQGLQFLFEYFSETQRNKGNFPGRFSGRQFSNSRSEMNVSTLELGDSALYLCASSLLRAGTGELFFGEGSRLTVL.

The chain carries TRBV4-1 and TRBJ1-5; the match to TRBD1 covers 8 bases. This CDR3 comprises 14 residues. V trimming: 3 bases; J trimming: 5 bases; junction bases outside the gene matches: 3. The V gene's germline CDR1 is MGHRA and CDR2 YSYEKL. CDR3 region: CASSQPDRDQPQHF. CDR3 nucleotides: TGCGCCAGCAGCCAGCCGGACAGGGATCAGCCCCAGCATTTT.

The CDR3 coding sequence is TGTGCCAGCAGCTTAGGCGTCCTTTCACCCCTCCACTTT. This encodes CASSLGVLSPLHF. This chain connects TRBV7-2 to TRBJ1-6; no definite D call. V lost 1 base to trimming and J lost 9 bases, with 7 bases between them. The CDR3 runs to 13 residues. CDR1 is SGHTA, CDR2 FQGNSA, per germline. Based on the CDR3 plus reference TRBV7-2 and TRBJ1-6, the full variable domain is GAGVSQSPSNKVTEKGKDVELRCDPISGHTALYWYRQSLGQGLEFLIYFQGNSAPDKSGLPSDRFSAERTGGSVSTLTIQRTQQEDSAVYLCASSLGVLSPLHFGNGTRLTVT.

This chain joins TRBV6-2 or TRBV6-3 and TRBJ2-7; 11 bases are shared with TRBD2. This CDR3 region has 17 residues. Per the germline V gene, CDR1 is MNHEY and CDR2 is SVGEGT. V lost 6 bases, J lost 6 bases, and 16 bases stayed unmatched. The DNA of the CDR3 is TGTGCCAGCAGCCTACCTCTAGCGGGAGGCTTCCACGGCGAGCAGTACTTC. This codes for CASSLPLAGGFHGEQYF.

This chain joins TRBV28 and TRBJ2-7, with D unresolved. The V end lost 7 bases, the J end lost 2 bases, and 6 bases lay between the germline ends. From germline, CDR1 is MDHEN and CDR2 SYDVKM. The CDR3 is 11 residues long. CDR3 sequence reads: CASTTAYEQYF. The CDR3 bases are TGTGCCAGCACTACAGCCTACGAGCAGTACTTC.

The chain is built from TRBV19 and TRBJ2-1, with D possibly matching TRBD1 (6 bases). Looked up from germline, CDR1 is LNHDA and CDR2 is SQIVND (reference sequence). This CDR3 is built from 16 residues. V was trimmed by 6 bases and J by 6 bases, leaving 21 bases between them. The CDR3 reads CASRFSGTTLSNEQFF. CDR3 nucleotides: TGTGCCAGTAGATTCTCCGGGACAACCCTTTCCAATGAGCAGTTCTTC.

The V and J genes are TRBV19 and TRBJ2-7; 11 nucleotides agree with TRBD1. Germline values: CDR1 LNHDA, CDR2 SQIVND (reference sequence). The J segment lost 3 bases and the V segment lost 5 bases, leaving 3 bases of the junction unmatched. This CDR3 contains 14 residues. The CDR3 DNA reads as TGTGCCAGTAGTCGGGACAGGGGGTTCTACGAGCAGTACTTC. As protein: CASSRDRGFYEQYF.

This clone was recorded once. The J gene is TRBJ2-1, the V gene TRBV20-1, with TRBD2 identical over 7 bases. The V gene end was trimmed by 3 bases and the J gene end by 3 bases; junction bases not matched to a gene: 8. Germline assignment: CDR1 DFQATT and CDR2 SNEGSKA (reference sequence). The CDR3 consists of 15 residues. The CDR3 DNA reads TGCAGTGCTAGTATCGCGGGAGACCTCTACAATGAGCAGTTCTTC. It encodes CSASIAGDLYNEQFF.

There are a few counts of this clone. The CDR3 loop is CASSLDRSVSEQYF. In DNA form, the CDR3 reads TGTGCCAGCAGTTTAGACAGGTCAGTCAGCGAGCAGTACTTC. The chain carries TRBV28 and TRBJ2-7; D might be TRBD1 (6 bases). Germline V lookup: CDR1 MDHEN, CDR2 SYDVKM. With 2 bases removed from V and 6 bases from J, the gap between germline ends came to 14 bases. The CDR3 runs to 14 residues.

This chain connects TRBV2 to TRBJ1-1, with 7 bases matching TRBD1. Germline CDR1 SNHLY, CDR2 FYNNEI. The CDR3 consists of 15 residues. V shed 5 bases and J 1 base; nucleotides not matched to a gene: 7. CDR3 protein: CASSYTGTANTEAFF. The CDR3, as DNA: TGTGCCAGCAGTTACACCGGGACAGCGAACACTGAAGCTTTCTTT.

This clone was counted only a few times. The J gene is TRBJ2-7, the V gene TRBV6-2 or TRBV6-3; tentative D call: TRBD2 (5 bases). The CDR3 covers 17 residues. Germline V gives CDR1 MNHEY, CDR2 SVGEGT. The V end lost 3 bases, the J end lost 0 bases, and 18 bases lay between the germline ends. The CDR3 DNA sequence: TGTGCCAGCAGTTATCCTTTAGTTCGGGAAATCTCCTACGAGCAGTACTTC. This sequence encodes CASSYPLVREISYEQYF.

V gene TRBV6-1 combines with J gene TRBJ1-1, with D unclear. The V gene lost 2 bases and the J gene lost 6 bases, with 10 bases spanning the gap. From germline, CDR1 is MNHNS and CDR2 SASEGT. This CDR3 has 13 residues. CDR3 in amino acids: CASSELEPAEAFF. The CDR3 DNA reads as TGTGCCAGCAGTGAATTAGAACCGGCTGAAGCTTTCTTT.

V usage is TRBV11-2 and J usage is TRBJ2-3; 7 bases are shared with TRBD1. Germline CDR1 and CDR2: SGHAT and FQNNGV. V lost 1 base and J lost 4; bases outside the gene matches: 8. CDR3 length: 16 residues. CDR3 DNA: TGTGCCAGCAGCTTAGTCACGAGGGGGCGCCCAGATACGCAGTATTTT. This sequence encodes CASSLVTRGRPDTQYF.